The T cell receptor beta chain described here comes from a study of blood T cells in healthy people across ages. Study-level background: Per two T cells, about one barcoded beta molecule was captured through template switching.

Germline CDR1 and CDR2: SGHRS and YFSETQ. V lost 3 bases to trimming and J lost 2 bases, with 10 bases between them. CDR3 size: 14 residues. This clonotype showed up many times. Its antigen is currently unknown. A J-beta primer mix and a sample-barcoded 5' primer were used in a second PCR of roughly 7 to 12 cycles. TCRdb re-called the 5' RACE reads with MiXCR, one entry per CDR3 protein. The sample lists roughly 1.6 million distinct CDR3 sequences; roughly 32% were seen once. Study conclusions and caveats: Naive CD4+ cells and diversity were both higher in long-lived donors than in aged donors. The unsorted PBMCs prevented any conclusive comparison of naive versus antigen-experienced cells.

The clonotype was recovered from a young woman in good health. This chain links TRBV5-1 with TRBJ2-3; D might be TRBD1 or TRBD2, each matching 5 bases. Sample: blood. In DNA, the CDR3 is TGCGCCAGCAGCTGGGACGGGACCACAGATACGCAGTATTTT. This codes for CASSWDGTTDTQYF.